Listed below are T cell receptor beta chains from one sample, sequenced in a study of cytomegalovirus exposure and HLA in healthy donors. The method was immunoSEQ multiplex PCR; TCRdb's version includes in-frame clones alone and lacks a portion of them. The listing contains about 200,000 clones. Sequencing was done on a sample of PBMCs. The receptor source for this set is a boy aged 5 to 17 in good health and CMV-seronegative. Both conserved end residues are part of each CDR3. Each record gives: D gene, V gene, J gene, CDR3 protein, CDR3 DNA. D genes are given only for firm matches.

TRBD1	TRBV5-1	TRBJ2-3	CASSLRDRSTDTQYF	TGCGCCAGCAGCTTACGGGACAGAAGCACAGATACGCAGTATTTT
TRBD2	TRBV7-3	TRBJ2-1	CASSLEAPRAGGPVQFF	TGTGCCAGCAGCTTAGAAGCCCCCAGGGCGGGGGGGCCGGTGCAGTTCTTC
NA	TRBV4-1	TRBJ2-7	CASSRSLRTDSYEQYF	TGCGCCAGCAGCCGATCTCTCAGGACAGACTCCTACGAGCAGTACTTC
TRBD2	TRBV5-4	TRBJ2-3	CASSSGLAGGSFSDTQYF	TGTGCCAGCAGCTCGGGACTAGCGGGGGGGAGTTTCTCAGATACGCAGTATTTT
NA	TRBV4-1	TRBJ2-1	CASSQGTRAGSYEQFF	TGCGCCAGCAGCCAAGGAACTAGGGCCGGGTCCTATGAGCAGTTCTTC
NA	TRBV5-1	TRBJ2-5	CASSLGTGAGETQYF	TGCGCCAGCAGCTTGGGCACAGGTGCTGGGGAGACCCAGTACTTC
NA	TRBV5-6	TRBJ1-5	CASSLQGRNQPQHF	TGTGCCAGCAGCTTGCAGGGGCGGAATCAGCCCCAGCATTTT
TRBD1	TRBV29-1	TRBJ1-1	CSVEGQGRLEAFF	TGCAGCGTTGAAGGACAGGGCCGACTTGAAGCTTTCTTT
TRBD2	TRBV27	TRBJ2-3	CASSSPSGGLPDTQYF	TGTGCCAGCAGCTCGCCTAGCGGGGGCTTGCCAGATACGCAGTATTTT
NA	TRBV7-9	TRBJ2-5	CASSLQETQYF	TGTGCCAGCAGCCTACAAGAGACCCAGTACTTC
TRBD1	TRBV7-9	TRBJ2-7	CASSLQGDGTEQYF	TGTGCCAGCAGCCTACAGGGGGATGGTACCGAGCAGTACTTC
TRBD1	TRBV28	TRBJ1-1	CASSVRDRLMNTEAFF	TGTGCCAGCAGTGTCCGGGACAGGTTAATGAACACTGAAGCTTTCTTT
NA	TRBV4-3	TRBJ2-5	CASSQNTGPLYQETQYF	TGCGCCAGCAGCCAAAACACAGGGCCCTTGTACCAAGAGACCCAGTACTTC
TRBD1	TRBV5-1	TRBJ2-7	CASSSGGTGSSYEQYF	TGCGCCAGCAGCTCCGGAGGGACAGGGAGCTCCTACGAGCAGTACTTC
NA	TRBV4-3	TRBJ1-5	CASSQDIGGRQPQHF	TGCGCCAGCAGCCAAGATATCGGGGGGCGACAGCCCCAGCATTTT
NA	TRBV11-1	TRBJ2-7	CASSLVGSSYEQYF	TGTGCCAGCAGCTTAGTCGGGAGCTCCTACGAGCAGTACTTC
NA	TRBV7-3	TRBJ2-1	CASSLDFYNEQFF	TGTGCCAGCAGCCTGGACTTCTACAATGAGCAGTTCTTC
TRBD2	TRBV5-4	TRBJ2-7	CASSGTSGPYEQYF	TGTGCCAGCAGCGGGACTAGCGGACCCTACGAGCAGTACTTC
NA	TRBV30	TRBJ1-2	CAGRGRVDGYTF	TGTGCCGGCAGGGGCAGGGTTGATGGCTACACCTTC
NA	TRBV7-3	TRBJ2-5	CASSLTLRETQYF	TGTGCCAGCAGCTTAACTCTTCGGGAGACCCAGTACTTC
TRBD1	TRBV2	TRBJ1-2	CASREDRPGYGYTF	TGTGCCAGCAGGGAGGACAGGCCAGGGTATGGCTACACCTTC
TRBD2	TRBV4-1	TRBJ2-5	CASSQSQASGETQYF	TGCGCCAGCAGCCAAAGCCAGGCTAGCGGGGAAACCCAGTACTTC
TRBD1	TRBV30	TRBJ2-7	CAWSDGQGRNEQYF	TGTGCCTGGAGTGACGGACAGGGGAGAAACGAGCAGTACTTC
TRBD2	TRBV6-4	TRBJ2-3	CASSGDGGATDTQYF	TGTGCCAGCAGTGGGGACGGGGGGGCCACAGATACGCAGTATTTT
NA	TRBV7-9	TRBJ1-3	CASSYRQEGNTIYF	TGTGCCAGCAGCTACCGCCAGGAAGGAAACACCATATATTTT
NA	TRBV18	TRBJ2-3	CASLSGGTDTQYF	TGTGCCAGCTTATCCGGGGGCACAGATACGCAGTATTTT